This T cell receptor beta chain was identified during a study of blood T cell repertoires in COVID-19. In the study overall: Whether acute or convalescent, the COVID-19 samples came from the United States, Italy and Spain. PBMCs, B-cell-depleted T cells, or T cells provided the cDNA or gDNA that made up the material.

TCRdb keeps only in-frame clones here, not all; method: immunoSEQ multiplex PCR. This table holds some 230,000 clones, 75% to 85% found once. This clonotype originated in a woman between 45 and 65 years old with acute or convalescent COVID-19. What was sequenced was peripheral blood.

This CDR3 is CASSYLFVETQYF. In DNA, the CDR3 is TGTGCCAGCAGTTATCTCTTCGTTGAGACCCAGTACTTC. The V and J genes are TRBV6-5 and TRBJ2-5, with D unresolved. The germline CDR1 and CDR2 sequences are MNHEY and SVGAGI. V was shortened by 3 bases and J by 5 bases, with 10 bases between the two germline ends. The CDR3 extends over 13 amino acids.